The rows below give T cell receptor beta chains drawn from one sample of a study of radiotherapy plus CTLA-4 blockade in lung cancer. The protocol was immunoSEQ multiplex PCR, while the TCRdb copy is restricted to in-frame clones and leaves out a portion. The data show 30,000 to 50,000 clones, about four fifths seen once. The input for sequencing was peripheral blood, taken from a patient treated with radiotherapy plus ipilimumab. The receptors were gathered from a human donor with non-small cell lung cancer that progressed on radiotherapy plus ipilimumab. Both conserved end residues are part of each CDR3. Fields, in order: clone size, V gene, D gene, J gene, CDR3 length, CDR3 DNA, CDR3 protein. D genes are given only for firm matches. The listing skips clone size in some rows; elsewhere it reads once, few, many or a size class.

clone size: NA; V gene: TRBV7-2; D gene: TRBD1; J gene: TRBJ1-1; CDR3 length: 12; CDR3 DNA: TGTGCCAGCAAAAACAGGGGGACTGAAGCTTTCTTT; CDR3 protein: CASKNRGTEAFF
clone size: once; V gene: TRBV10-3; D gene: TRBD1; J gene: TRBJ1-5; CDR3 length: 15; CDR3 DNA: TGTGCCATCAGTGATCCGACAGGGGGCGGACAGCCCCAGCATTTT; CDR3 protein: CAISDPTGGGQPQHF
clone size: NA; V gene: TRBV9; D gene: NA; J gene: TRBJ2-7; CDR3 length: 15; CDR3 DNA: TGTGCCAGCAGCGTAGCTCCAGGGGGGAAACCCGAGCAGTACTTC; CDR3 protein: CASSVAPGGKPEQYF
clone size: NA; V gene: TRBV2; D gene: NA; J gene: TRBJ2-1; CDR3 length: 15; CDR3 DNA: TGTGCCAGCGTGGAGACGGGGGGCCCCTACAATGAGCAGTTCTTC; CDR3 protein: CASVETGGPYNEQFF
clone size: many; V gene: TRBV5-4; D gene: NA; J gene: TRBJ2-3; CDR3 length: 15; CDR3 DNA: TGTGCCAGCAGCTTACGGGGTCAGGGCACAGATACGCAGTATTTT; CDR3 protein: CASSLRGQGTDTQYF
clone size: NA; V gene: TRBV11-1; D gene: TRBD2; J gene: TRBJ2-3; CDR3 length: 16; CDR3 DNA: TGTGCCAGCAGCTTAACCGGGACTAGCGGCACAGATACGCAGTATTTT; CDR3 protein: CASSLTGTSGTDTQYF
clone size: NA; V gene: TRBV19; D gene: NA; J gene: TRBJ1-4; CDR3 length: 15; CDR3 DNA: TGTGCCAGTAGTATTTCTATGACAACTAATGAAAAACTGTTTTTT; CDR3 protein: CASSISMTTNEKLFF
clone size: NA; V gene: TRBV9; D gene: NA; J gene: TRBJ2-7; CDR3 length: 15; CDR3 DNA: TGTGCCAGCAGCGTAGCTGGAGGGGGCGGTTACGAGCAGTACTTC; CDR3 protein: CASSVAGGGGYEQYF
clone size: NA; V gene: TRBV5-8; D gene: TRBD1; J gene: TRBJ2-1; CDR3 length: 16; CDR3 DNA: TGTGCCAGCAGCTTCGGACAGGGGGGGACCTACAATGAGCAGTTCTTC; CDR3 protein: CASSFGQGGTYNEQFF
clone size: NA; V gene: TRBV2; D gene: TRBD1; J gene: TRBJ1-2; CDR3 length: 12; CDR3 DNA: TGTGCCAGCAGTACAGGGGGCTATGGCTACACCTTC; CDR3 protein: CASSTGGYGYTF
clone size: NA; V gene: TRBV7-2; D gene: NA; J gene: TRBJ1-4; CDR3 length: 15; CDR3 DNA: TGTGCCAGCAGCCCGACTCCTGCAACTAATGAAAAACTGTTTTTT; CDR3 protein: CASSPTPATNEKLFF
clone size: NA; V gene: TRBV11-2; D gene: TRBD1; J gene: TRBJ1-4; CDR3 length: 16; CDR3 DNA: TGTGCCAGCAGCTTAGTTACAGGGGGCACTAATGAAAAACTGTTTTTT; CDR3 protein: CASSLVTGGTNEKLFF
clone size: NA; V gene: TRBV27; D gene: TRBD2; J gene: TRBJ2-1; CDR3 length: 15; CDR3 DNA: TGTGCCAGCAGCCGAAGGGCGGGGGCCTACAATGAGCAGTTCTTC; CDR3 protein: CASSRRAGAYNEQFF
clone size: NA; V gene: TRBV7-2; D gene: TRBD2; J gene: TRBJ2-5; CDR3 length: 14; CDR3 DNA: TGTGCCAGCAGCTCGGGGGGGGGTAAAGAGACCCAGTACTTC; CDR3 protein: CASSSGGGKETQYF
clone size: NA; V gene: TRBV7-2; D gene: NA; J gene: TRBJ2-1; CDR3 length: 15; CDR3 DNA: TGTGCCAGCAGCTTTGTAGCGGCCTCCTACAATGAGCAGTTCTTC; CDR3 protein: CASSFVAASYNEQFF
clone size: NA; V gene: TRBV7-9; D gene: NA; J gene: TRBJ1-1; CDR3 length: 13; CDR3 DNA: TGTGCCAGCAGTCTGCCAGGGAACACTGAAGCTTTCTTT; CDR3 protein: CASSLPGNTEAFF
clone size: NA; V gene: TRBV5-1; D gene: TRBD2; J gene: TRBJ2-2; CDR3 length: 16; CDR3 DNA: TGCGCCAGCAGCTCCGGGACTAGCGGGGGGGCCGGGGAGCTGTTTTTT; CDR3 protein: CASSSGTSGGAGELFF
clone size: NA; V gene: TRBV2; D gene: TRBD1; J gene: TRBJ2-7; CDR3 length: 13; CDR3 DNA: TGTGCCAGCGTGGGACAGGGGGCCGGTGAGCAGTACTTC; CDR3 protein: CASVGQGAGEQYF
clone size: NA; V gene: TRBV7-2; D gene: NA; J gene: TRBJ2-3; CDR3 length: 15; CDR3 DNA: TGTGCCAGCAGCTCTCGTCCGTTGTTCACAGATACGCAGTATTTT; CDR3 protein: CASSSRPLFTDTQYF
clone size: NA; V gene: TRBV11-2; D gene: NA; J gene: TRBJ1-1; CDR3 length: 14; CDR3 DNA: TGTGCCAGCAGCTTAGGGTCAGGGAACACTGAAGCTTTCTTT; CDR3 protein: CASSLGSGNTEAFF
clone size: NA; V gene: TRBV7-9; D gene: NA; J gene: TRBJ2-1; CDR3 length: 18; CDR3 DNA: TGTGCCAGCAGCACGGGACTTCTGGAAATCCGCTCCTACAATGAGCAGTTCTTC; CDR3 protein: CASSTGLLEIRSYNEQFF
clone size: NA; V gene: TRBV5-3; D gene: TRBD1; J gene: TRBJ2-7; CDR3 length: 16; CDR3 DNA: TGTGCCAGAAGCTCGGACAGGCCCTATAATCCCTACGAGCAGTACTTC; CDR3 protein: CARSSDRPYNPYEQYF